The 25 T cell receptor beta chains listed next were all sequenced from one sample in a study of blood T cell repertoires in COVID-19. Sequenced by immunoSEQ multiplex PCR; TCRdb stores in-frame clones only, minus some. The sample shows 350,000 to 400,000 clones, roughly 91% of them seen only once. Sequenced sample: PBMCs or T cells enriched from blood (not recorded which). Receptors were obtained from a young woman who had recovered from COVID-19.

The V call is TRBV12-2, the J call TRBJ1-1; the table's D gene call, TRBD1, was not cross checked with the DNA. TRBV12-2 is shown as a pseudogene. The CDR3 totals 14 residues. CDR3 bases: TGTGCAAGTCGTCGGACAGGTAGTGGCACTGAAGCTTTCTTT. Protein sequence: CASRRTGSGTEAFF.

This rearrangement joins TRBV10-3 to TRBJ2-7; 9 nucleotides match TRBD1. The CDR3 runs to 15 residues. The ends lost 0 bases at V and 7 bases at J; junction bases unmatched: 7. Germline CDR1 is ENHRY and CDR2 is SYGVKD. The CDR3 loop is CAISESIQGAREQYF. CDR3 DNA: TGTGCCATCAGTGAGTCGATACAGGGGGCAAGGGAGCAGTACTTC.

The rearrangement links TRBV3-1 (or the pseudogene TRBV3-2) to TRBJ2-5; 10 bases line up with TRBD2. V dropped 2 bases and J dropped 4; count of bases not matched to a gene: 1. CDR1 and CDR2 (germline): LGHDT, YNNKEL (reference sequence). The CDR3 contains 14 residues. CDR3 sequence: CASSQTSGVETQYF. In DNA form, the CDR3 reads TGTGCCAGCAGCCAAACTAGCGGGGTAGAGACCCAGTACTTC.

This clone was observed once. The sample holds other DNA sequences that translate to the same CDR3. The V gene is TRBV7-9, the J gene TRBJ1-3; 9 bases line up with TRBD1. The junction had 0 bases not matched to a gene; V was cut back by 3 bases and J by 3 bases. The CDR3 loop spans 14 amino acids. Germline assignment: CDR1 SEHNR and CDR2 FQNEAQ (reference sequence). The CDR3 sequence is CASSLGQGGNTIYF. CDR3 DNA: TGTGCCAGCAGCTTGGGACAGGGTGGAAACACCATATATTTT.

The chain links TRBV5-6 to TRBJ1-2, with 7 bases lining up with TRBD1. Germline trimming cut 4 bases from V and 4 bases from J; bases unmatched to any gene: 7. The germline V gene encodes CDR1 SGHDT and CDR2 YYEEEE. CDR3 length equals 14 residues. The CDR3: CASSALTGLYGYTF. In nucleotides, the CDR3 is TGTGCCAGCAGCGCGCTGACAGGGCTCTATGGCTACACCTTC.

V usage is TRBV5-1 and J usage is TRBJ1-2, with a possible D match to TRBD1 (6 bases). The V end was cut by 1 base, the J end by 4 bases, with 14 bases between. Germline V gene data show CDR1 as SGHRS and CDR2 as YFSETQ. CDR3 length: 15 amino acids. The CDR3 bases are TGCGCCAGCAGCTTGCGGCAGGGGTTCCCCTATGGCTACACCTTC. Translating it yields CASSLRQGFPYGYTF.

The genes are TRBV6-5 and TRBJ2-7; 8 nucleotides align to TRBD1. Trimming removed 10 bases from V and 5 bases from J; junction bases left unmatched: 7. The CDR3 extends over 12 amino acids. Germline V gene data show CDR1 as MNHEY and CDR2 as SVGAGI. CDR3: CATSDRVNEQYF. The CDR3 DNA is TGTGCCACCTCGGACAGGGTAAACGAGCAGTACTTC.

The chain links TRBV7-9 to TRBJ2-7; 7 positions match TRBD2. This CDR3 has 12 residues. Germline trimming cut 5 bases from V and 3 bases from J; bases unmatched to any gene: 1. From germline, CDR1 is SEHNR and CDR2 FQNEAQ (reference sequence). The chain's CDR3 is CASSRGDYEQYF. The CDR3 coding sequence is TGTGCCAGCAGCCGGGGGGACTACGAGCAGTACTTC.

This chain links TRBV10-3 with TRBJ2-7, with D maybe TRBD2 (6 bases). Germline V gene sequence: CDR1 ENHRY, CDR2 SYGVKD. V lost 7 bases, J lost 1 base, and 17 bases lay in between. The CDR3 totals 15 residues. DNA of the CDR3: TGTGCCATCATGACTCTTCTGGAGGGATCCTACGAGCAGTACTTC. This translates into CAIMTLLEGSYEQYF.

This chain joins TRBV19 and TRBJ1-4; 7 bases match TRBD1. CDR3 length equals 16 residues. Trimming removed 5 bases from V and 0 bases from J; junction bases left unmatched: 6. Per the germline V gene, CDR1 is LNHDA and CDR2 is SQIVND (reference sequence). Here the CDR3 DNA reads TGTGCCAGTAGTCGACAGGGAGGAACAACTAATGAAAAACTGTTTTTT. Protein sequence: CASSRQGGTTNEKLFF.

This chain uses TRBV18 with TRBJ2-2; 9 nucleotides line up with TRBD2. Per germline, CDR1 KGHSH and CDR2 LQKENI. V was clipped by 5 bases and J by 5 bases; unmatched bases: 3. The CDR3 is made up of 14 amino acids. The DNA for the CDR3 is TGTGCCAGCTCAGTCCTAGCGGGGACCGGGGAGCTGTTTTTT. Its translation: CASSVLAGTGELFF.

The chain employs TRBV6-1 and TRBJ2-7; TRBD1 agrees at 9 bases. V lost 3 bases to trimming and J lost 2 bases; unmatched junction nucleotides: 2. The CDR3 totals 14 residues. The germline gives CDR1 MNHNS, CDR2 SASEGT. The CDR3, as DNA: TGTGCCAGCAGTGAGGGACAGGGCACCTACGAGCAGTACTTC. It translates to CASSEGQGTYEQYF.

The chain joins TRBV19 to TRBJ2-1; D ambiguous. Germline CDR1 reads LNHDA; CDR2 reads SQIVND (reference sequence). The CDR3 totals 16 residues. The V end was cut by 5 bases, the J end by 2 bases, with 16 bases between. CDR3 sequence: CASSSTSGFTYNEQFF. Here the CDR3 DNA reads TGTGCCAGTAGTTCTACTTCCGGGTTTACCTACAATGAGCAGTTCTTC.

This chain links TRBV21-1 with TRBJ1-2; the table's D call, TRBD1, has no DNA check behind it. TRBV21-1 is deemed a pseudogene. The CDR3 consists of 13 residues. The CDR3 spells CASDGTGESGYTF. The CDR3 coding sequence is TGTGCCAGCGACGGCACAGGGGAAAGTGGCTACACCTTC.

The chain is built from TRBV11-2 and TRBJ2-1; perhaps TRBD1 as D (5 bases). V dropped 5 bases and J dropped 10 bases, with 12 bases sitting between them. The CDR3 runs 12 residues. Germline V gene sequence: CDR1 SGHAT, CDR2 FQNNGV. CDR3 region: CASSVAGKEQFF. CDR3 nucleotide sequence: TGTGCCAGCAGCGTCGCAGGGAAGGAGCAGTTCTTC.

CDR3 protein: CASGTGDRSPLHF. CDR3 nucleotides: TGTGCCAGCGGTACAGGGGATCGCTCACCCCTCCACTTT. The V gene is TRBV7-2, the J gene TRBJ1-6; TRBD1 matches 7 bases. Trimming removed 8 bases from V and 10 bases from J; junction bases left unmatched: 8. CDR1 SGHTA and CDR2 FQGNSA come from the germline V gene. This CDR3 is 13 amino acids long.

This chain joins TRBV5-5 and TRBJ1-5, with D uncertain. The V end lost 0 bases, the J end lost 0 bases, and 4 bases lay between the germline ends. This CDR3 has 14 residues. Germline assignment: CDR1 SGHKS and CDR2 YYEKEE (reference sequence). The DNA for the CDR3 is TGTGCCAGCAGCTTGGATTATAGCAATCAGCCCCAGCATTTT. It yields the protein CASSLDYSNQPQHF.

The chain joins TRBV25-1 to TRBJ2-2; TRBD1 aligns across 9 bases. Germline V gene sequence: CDR1 MGHDK, CDR2 SYGVNS. V was clipped by 6 bases and J by 6 bases; unmatched bases: 8. CDR3 size: 15 residues. CDR3 in amino acids: CASRERDREAGELFF. As DNA, the CDR3 is TGTGCCAGCAGGGAAAGGGACAGGGAAGCCGGGGAGCTGTTTTTT.

The V call is TRBV30, the J call TRBJ2-7; D is undetermined. CDR1 is GTSNPN, CDR2 SVGIG, per germline (reference sequence). The CDR3 totals 17 residues. Trimming removed 0 bases at V and 5 bases at J, with 23 bases between. Here the CDR3 DNA reads TGTGCCTGGAGTGTTTCTATCCCACGCCCCCCGCGCCACGAGCAGTACTTC. This sequence encodes CAWSVSIPRPPRHEQYF.

The rearrangement links TRBV28 to TRBJ1-5, with no clear D. The CDR3 covers 14 residues. Looked up from germline, CDR1 is MDHEN and CDR2 is SYDVKM. Trimming took 7 bases from V and 5 from J, leaving 15 bases between them. For the CDR3, the DNA is TGTGCCAGCACATGGCGAGGCGGGGATCAGCCCCAGCATTTT. It is translated as CASTWRGGDQPQHF.

The rearrangement links TRBV28 to TRBJ1-1; D unclear. The V gene's germline CDR1 is MDHEN and CDR2 SYDVKM. V lost 6 bases to trimming and J lost 1 base, with 15 bases between them. The length of the CDR3 is 15 residues. The DNA for the CDR3 is TGTGCCAGCAGCCTGGCGGGTGTTGGGAACACTGAAGCTTTCTTT. It is translated as CASSLAGVGNTEAFF.

This sequence joins TRBV29-1 and TRBJ2-5; D may be TRBD2 (6 bases). CDR3 size: 14 residues. The V end lost 0 bases, the J end lost 0 bases, and 8 bases lay between the germline ends. The V gene's germline CDR1 is SQVTM and CDR2 ANQGSEA. CDR3 loop: CSVEDRDYQETQYF. The DNA of the CDR3 is TGCAGCGTTGAAGACAGGGACTACCAAGAGACCCAGTACTTC.

This chain uses TRBV3-1 (or the pseudogene TRBV3-2) with TRBJ1-2; weak D call: TRBD1 (5 bases). CDR3 length equals 16 residues. Germline V gene data show CDR1 as LGHDT and CDR2 as YNNKEL (reference sequence). Trimming took 1 base from V and 3 from J, leaving 15 bases between them. The chain's CDR3 is CASSQGSARVDYGYTF. The DNA for the CDR3 is TGTGCCAGCAGCCAAGGTTCTGCCAGGGTAGACTATGGCTACACCTTC.

The rearrangement uses TRBV11-2 and TRBJ1-1; unclear D gene. Germline assignment: CDR1 SGHAT and CDR2 FQNNGV. CDR3 length: 16 amino acids. Trimming removed 1 base at V and 2 bases at J, with 14 bases between. The CDR3 sequence: CASSLVMGVVNTEAFF. The CDR3 DNA follows: TGTGCCAGCAGCTTAGTTATGGGCGTTGTAAACACTGAAGCTTTCTTT.

The DNA for the CDR3 is TGTGCCAGCAGCGGCGGGACCTTTTACGGGGAGCTGTTTTTT. It encodes CASSGGTFYGELFF. This chain uses TRBV5-8 with TRBJ2-2, with D maybe TRBD2 (6 bases). The CDR3 loop spans 14 amino acids. CDR1 and CDR2 from the germline V gene are SGHTS and YDEGEE. Trimming removed 4 bases at V and 7 bases at J, with 14 bases between.